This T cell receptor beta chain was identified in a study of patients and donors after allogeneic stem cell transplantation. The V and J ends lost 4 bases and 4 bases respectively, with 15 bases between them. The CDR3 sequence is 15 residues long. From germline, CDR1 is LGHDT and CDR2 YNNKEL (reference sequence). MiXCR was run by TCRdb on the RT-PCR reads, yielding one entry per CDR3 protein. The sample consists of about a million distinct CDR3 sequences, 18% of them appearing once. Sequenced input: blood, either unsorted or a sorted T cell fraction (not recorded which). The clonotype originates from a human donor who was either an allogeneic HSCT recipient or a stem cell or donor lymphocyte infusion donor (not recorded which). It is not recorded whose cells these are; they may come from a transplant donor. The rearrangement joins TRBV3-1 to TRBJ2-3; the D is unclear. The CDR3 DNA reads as TGTGCCAGCAGCCTGGTTCATGAAGGTGCAGATACGCAGTATTTT. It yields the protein CASSLVHEGADTQYF.